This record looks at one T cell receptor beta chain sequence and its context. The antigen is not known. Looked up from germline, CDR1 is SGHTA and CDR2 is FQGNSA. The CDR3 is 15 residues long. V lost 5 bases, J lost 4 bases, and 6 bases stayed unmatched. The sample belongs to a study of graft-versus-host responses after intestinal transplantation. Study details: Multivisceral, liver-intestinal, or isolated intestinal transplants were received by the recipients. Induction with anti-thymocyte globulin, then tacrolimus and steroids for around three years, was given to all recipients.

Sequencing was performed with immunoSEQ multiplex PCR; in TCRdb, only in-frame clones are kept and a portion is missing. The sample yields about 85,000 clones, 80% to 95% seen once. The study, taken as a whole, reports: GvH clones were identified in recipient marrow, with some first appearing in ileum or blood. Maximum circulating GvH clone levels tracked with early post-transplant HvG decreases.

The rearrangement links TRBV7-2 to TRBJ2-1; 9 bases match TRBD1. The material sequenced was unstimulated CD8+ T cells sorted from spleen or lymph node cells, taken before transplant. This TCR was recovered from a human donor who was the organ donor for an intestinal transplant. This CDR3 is CASSPRTGVYNEQFF. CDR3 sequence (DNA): TGTGCCAGCAGCCCCCGGACAGGGGTGTACAATGAGCAGTTCTTC.